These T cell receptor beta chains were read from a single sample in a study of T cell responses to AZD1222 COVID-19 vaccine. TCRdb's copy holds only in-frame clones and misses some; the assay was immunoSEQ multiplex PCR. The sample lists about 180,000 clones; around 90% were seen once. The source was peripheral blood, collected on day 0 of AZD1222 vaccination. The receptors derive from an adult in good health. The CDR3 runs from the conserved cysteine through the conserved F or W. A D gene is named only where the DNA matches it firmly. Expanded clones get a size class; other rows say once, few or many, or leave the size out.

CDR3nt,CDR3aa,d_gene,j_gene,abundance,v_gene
TGTGCCAGCAGACCTACTGGGGATTACTATGGCTACACCTTC,CASRPTGDYYGYTF,NA,TRBJ1-2,NA,TRBV6-2/TRBV6-3
TGTGCCAGCAGCCACGGGTCGAACACTGAAGCTTTCTTT,CASSHGSNTEAFF,NA,TRBJ1-1,few,TRBV3-1/TRBV3-2
TGTGCCAGCAGTTTGACAGCTTATGGCTACACCTTC,CASSLTAYGYTF,NA,TRBJ1-2,once,TRBV28
TGTGCCAGCAGCTCGGGACAGGGTCGACATGAGGGAGCCCTCCACTTT,CASSSGQGRHEGALHF,TRBD1,TRBJ1-6,NA,TRBV5-4
TGTGCCAGCACCCGTAGCAATCAGCCCCAGCATTTT,CASTRSNQPQHF,NA,TRBJ1-5,NA,TRBV6-5
TGTGCCAGCAGGGAATACAGGGCGAGCTCCTACAATGAGCAGTTCTTC,CASREYRASSYNEQFF,NA,TRBJ2-1,few,TRBV6-1
TGCGCCAGCAGCCCCCGCGTGGGTAGCAATCAGCCCCAGCATTTT,CASSPRVGSNQPQHF,NA,TRBJ1-5,NA,TRBV5-1
TGTGCCAGCAGCACCCGACTACCCTACAGTGAGACCCAGTACTTC,CASSTRLPYSETQYF,NA,TRBJ2-5,NA,TRBV3-1/TRBV3-2
TGTGCCAGCAGCTCAGATCTCGGGGCGCACGGGGGGATTGAAGCTTTCTTT,CASSSDLGAHGGIEAFF,NA,TRBJ1-1,NA,TRBV7-6
TGCGCCAGCAGCCAAGTCGGTGAGAGCGAGCAGTTCTTC,CASSQVGESEQFF,NA,TRBJ2-1,NA,TRBV4-3
TGTGCCAGCAGCCCTTCAGCCTCGACAGGGCTATCTGAAAAACTGTTTTTT,CASSPSASTGLSEKLFF,TRBD1,TRBJ1-4,NA,TRBV7-6
TGTGCCAGCAGCATCACCGGGACAGGGAACACCGGGGAGCTGTTTTTT,CASSITGTGNTGELFF,TRBD1,TRBJ2-2,once,TRBV7-6
TGTGCCAGCAGCGTAGTTGTGAACACTGAAGCTTTCTTT,CASSVVVNTEAFF,NA,TRBJ1-1,NA,TRBV9
TGCAGTGCTAGTGCAGGGAATAGCAATCAGCCCCAGCATTTT,CSASAGNSNQPQHF,NA,TRBJ1-5,NA,TRBV20-1
TGTGCCAGCAGGAAACTCCAAGACAGGGGGTCGAAGGCTTTCTTT,CASRKLQDRGSKAFF,TRBD1,TRBJ1-1,NA,TRBV28
TGTGCCAGCAGTTTAGGGGGGCCCTATGAGCAGTTCTTC,CASSLGGPYEQFF,NA,TRBJ2-1,few,TRBV12-3/TRBV12-4
TGTGCCAGTAGTACGAGCCCCGGGGGGGCGGCCCTCCACTTT,CASSTSPGGAALHF,NA,TRBJ1-6,NA,TRBV19
TGCGCCAGCAGCCAGGTCGACAGGGGGAACTATGGCTACACCTTC,CASSQVDRGNYGYTF,TRBD1,TRBJ1-2,NA,TRBV4-1
TGCGCCAGCAGCCAGCCCCGGACAGGCAATGAAAAACTGTTTTTT,CASSQPRTGNEKLFF,TRBD1,TRBJ1-4,NA,TRBV4-1
TGTGCCAGCGAAAACGGACAGGTGAACACTGAAGCTTTCTTT,CASENGQVNTEAFF,TRBD1,TRBJ1-1,NA,TRBV5-4
TGCGCCAGCACAAGCCCCGTACAGATTTCACCCCTCCACTTT,CASTSPVQISPLHF,NA,TRBJ1-6,NA,TRBV10-2
TGTGCCAGCAGTCCCCTCGTTAGCAGTAAGGTCTCTGGAAACACCATATATTTT,CASSPLVSSKVSGNTIYF,NA,TRBJ1-3,NA,TRBV6-6
TGTGCCAGTAGTATAGGGGGGGGCCCCACAGATACGCAGTATTTT,CASSIGGGPTDTQYF,NA,TRBJ2-3,NA,TRBV19